Described below is a single T cell receptor beta chain sequence and its context. Its cognate antigen is unknown. Profiling relied on immunoSEQ multiplex PCR, and the TCRdb table lists in-frame clones only, not all of them. The sample holds around 150,000 clones. This sample was included in a study of T cell responses to AZD1222 COVID-19 vaccine. Study findings and constraints: There were mostly white British donors and more females than males, and clonal diversity was possibly underestimated.

The sequencing sample was made of peripheral blood. This receptor was taken from an adult in good health.

The CDR3 sequence is CASSPQTGLNTEAFF. The CDR3 DNA follows: TGTGCCAGCTCACCACAGACAGGGCTCAACACTGAAGCTTTCTTT. The rearrangement joins TRBV18 to TRBJ1-1, with 7 bases identical to TRBD1. After removal of 1 base from V and 2 bases from J, the junction contained 4 bases not matched to a gene. Germline V lookup: CDR1 KGHSH, CDR2 LQKENI. There are 15 residues in the CDR3.